This T cell receptor beta chain was documented in a study of vaccination and CD4 T cells after COVID-19. Overall study findings and caveats: SARS-CoV-2-reactive clonotypes showed a nonsignificant median rise from roughly 21 to 40.

The treatment here: approximately 10-day PBMC culture with coronavirus spike peptide pools or control peptides (ViraFEST assay). Concerning this clonotype: As yet, its antigen is unknown.

V lost 2 bases and J 0 bases, leaving 8 bases between the germline ends. Germline V CDR1 and CDR2: MDHEN, SYDVKM. The CDR3 is made up of 15 amino acids. Scientists ran DNA taken from cultured CD4+ T cells through the Oncomine TCR Beta short-read assay for sequencing. One entry per CDR3 protein, called by TCRdb with MiXCR from the PCR reads. The sample has 6,500 to 8,500 distinct CDR3 sequences, about 76% seen once. The chain employs TRBV28 and TRBJ1-3; D is unresolved. The receptor was isolated from a human donor who had recovered from COVID-19. The specimen sequenced was CD4+ T cells from blood, cultured in vitro. Here the CDR3 DNA reads TGTGCCAGCAGTTTAGAGGGATTCTCTGGAAACACCATATATTTT. Translating gives CASSLEGFSGNTIYF.